A selection of T cell receptor beta chains follows, all from one sample in a study of blood T cell repertoires in COVID-19. The assay was immunoSEQ multiplex PCR, and TCRdb's table has in-frame clones only and misses some. The sample consists of 350,000 to 450,000 clones, roughly nine tenths of them appearing once. The sample consisted of PBMCs or T cells enriched from blood (not recorded which). These receptors came from a middle-aged woman who had been exposed to COVID-19. Both conserved end residues are part of each CDR3. The D gene is left open where the match is weak. For some rows the clone size is stated as once, few or many, or as a class when expanded; others skip it.

>13|once|TRBJ1-1|TRBV7-3|NA
TGTGCCAGCAGCCCCCGCAGGAACACTGAAGCTTTCTTT
CASSPRRNTEAFF
>12|few|TRBJ1-1|TRBV18|TRBD1
TGTGCCAGCTCACTCTCGGACAGGGTATCTTTCTTT
CASSLSDRVSFF
>14|NA|TRBJ1-2|TRBV18|NA
TGTGCCAGCTCGCGGGACGGCTCGAACTATGGCTACACCTTC
CASSRDGSNYGYTF
>17|NA|TRBJ2-1|TRBV14|TRBD2
TGTGCCAGCAGCCAAGAGAAAAAGCGGGAGGGCGGGAATGAGCAGTTCTTC
CASSQEKKREGGNEQFF
>13|NA|TRBJ2-7|TRBV24-1|NA
TGTGCCACCAGTGATTTGCAATCCCACGAGCAGTACTTC
CATSDLQSHEQYF
>14|NA|TRBJ2-7|TRBV4-3|NA
TGCGCCAGCAGCCAAGAGGCAGTGAACTACGAGCAGTACTTC
CASSQEAVNYEQYF
>18|NA|TRBJ2-6|TRBV24-1|TRBD1
TGTGCCACCAGCCGGAGGGACAGGGAACCGTCTGGGGCCAACGTCCTGACTTTC
CATSRRDREPSGANVLTF
>13|few|TRBJ1-5|TRBV30|NA
TGTGCCGGTTCGTCAGGACTTGGTCAGCCCCAGCATTTT
CAGSSGLGQPQHF
>16|NA|TRBJ2-6|TRBV19|TRBD1
TGTGCCAGTAGTCTAACAGGGGGCTCTGGGGCCAACGTCCTGACTTTC
CASSLTGGSGANVLTF
>13|NA|TRBJ1-1|TRBV5-4|NA
TGTGCCAGCAGCTTGGTGGCGGGCACTGAAGCTTTCTTT
CASSLVAGTEAFF
>15|NA|TRBJ1-5|TRBV7-2|TRBD1
TGTGCCAGCAGCTCGGGACAGGGGAGCAATCAGCCCCAGCATTTT
CASSSGQGSNQPQHF
>15|NA|TRBJ2-1|TRBV14|NA
TGTGCCAGCAGCCTAACACAGGGCTCCTACAATGAGCAGTTCTTC
CASSLTQGSYNEQFF
>19|NA|TRBJ1-2|TRBV7-3|NA
TGTGCCAGCAGCGATGGAGGACTTCCCGGGGGGCTTGAGTACTATGGCTACACCTTC
CASSDGGLPGGLEYYGYTF
>16|NA|TRBJ1-4|TRBV7-2|NA
TGTGCCAGCAGTTCAGGCCTCATCGGTATTAATGAAAAACTGTTTTTT
CASSSGLIGINEKLFF
>16|NA|TRBJ1-6|TRBV7-9|NA
TGTGCCAGCAGCGGCAGGGATAGTGAGAATAATTCACCCCTCCACTTT
CASSGRDSENNSPLHF
>12|NA|TRBJ2-1|TRBV12-3/TRBV12-4|NA
TGTGCCAGCAGTTTGGCTTACAATGAGCAGTTCTTC
CASSLAYNEQFF
>15|few|TRBJ2-7|TRBV3-1/TRBV3-2|TRBD1
TGTGCCAGCAGCCAAGTATTGACAGGGGCGGGCGAGCAGTACTTC
CASSQVLTGAGEQYF
>16|NA|TRBJ1-1|TRBV28|NA
TGTGCCAGCAGTTTATGGGGGGCCACTGAGAACACTGAAGCTTTCTTT
CASSLWGATENTEAFF
>15|NA|TRBJ2-3|TRBV10-2|TRBD2
TGCGCCAGCAGTGTCCCCGGCGGGGGGGGAGATACGCAGTATTTT
CASSVPGGGGDTQYF
>15|few|TRBJ1-1|TRBV5-8|NA
TGTGCCAGCAGCTTGACGTTACTTTTAAACACTGAAGCTTTCTTT
CASSLTLLLNTEAFF
>20|NA|TRBJ2-3|TRBV5-1|TRBD2
TGCGCCAGCAGAGATTTCGCGGGACTAGCGGGGGGCACTAGCACAGATACGCAGTATTTT
CASRDFAGLAGGTSTDTQYF
>13|NA|TRBJ1-1|TRBV19|NA
TGTGCCAGTAGCTTTACAGGGTACACTGAAGCTTTCTTT
CASSFTGYTEAFF
>14|once|TRBJ1-2|TRBV7-9|TRBD1
TGTGCCAGCAGCTCCCGGGACAGAGACCTCGGCTACACCTTC
CASSSRDRDLGYTF
>14|NA|TRBJ1-2|TRBV11-2|NA
TGTGCCAGCAGCCCGATCGGGGAGGAAGTTGGCTACACCTTC
CASSPIGEEVGYTF
>15|few|TRBJ1-1|TRBV19|NA
TGTGCCACCTCCCCTGCGCAGGGGTTGAACACTGAAGCTTTCTTT
CATSPAQGLNTEAFF
>15|NA|TRBJ2-5|TRBV3-1/TRBV3-2|TRBD2
TGTGCCAGCAGCCGTGGTACTAGCGGGGTAGAGACCCAGTACTTC
CASSRGTSGVETQYF
>13|NA|TRBJ1-2|TRBV6-5|TRBD1
TGTGCCAGCTCGGTCGGACAGGGGTATGGCTACACCTTC
CASSVGQGYGYTF